These 14 T cell receptor beta chains share one sample of origin, sequenced in a study of lymphopenia after photon versus proton radiotherapy. This table comes from immunoSEQ multiplex PCR, and its TCRdb copy is limited to in-frame clones, with some not included. This sample carries roughly 23,000 clones, 85% to 90% of them seen once, and the ten largest clones take roughly 11%. Sequencing used peripheral blood, obtained from a patient treated with proton-based radiotherapy. The source of these receptors is a man older than 75 with esophageal cancer.

This clone has just a few counts. The chain employs TRBV6-6 and TRBJ1-2; possibly TRBD1 for D (6 bases). V was shortened by 4 bases and J by 5 bases, with 17 bases between the two germline ends. CDR1 is MNHNY, CDR2 SVGAGI, per germline (reference sequence). This CDR3 has 15 residues. CDR3 residues: CASSSGDTSWYGYTF. The CDR3 nucleotides read TGTGCCAGCAGTTCGGGGGACACGTCTTGGTATGGCTACACCTTC.

The rearrangement links TRBV5-4 to TRBJ2-7; TRBD1 matches at 7 bases. Trimming at V came to 4 bases and at J to 1 base, leaving 2 bases not matched to a gene. Germline assignment: CDR1 SGHNT and CDR2 YYREEE (reference sequence). The CDR3 contains 13 residues. The CDR3 DNA follows: TGTGCCAGCAGCCCGGGACAGTCCTACGAGCAGTACTTC. Its translation is CASSPGQSYEQYF.

V usage is TRBV10-3 and J usage is TRBJ2-1, with 7 bases that match TRBD1. V dropped 6 bases and J dropped 6; count of bases not matched to a gene: 14. There are 16 residues in the CDR3. Looked up from germline, CDR1 is ENHRY and CDR2 is SYGVKD. The CDR3 coding sequence is TGTGCCATCAGAACTTCACAGGGGAAAGGAGTCAATGAGCAGTTCTTC. This translates into CAIRTSQGKGVNEQFF.

The V and J genes are TRBV7-9 and TRBJ1-2; 7 nucleotides agree with TRBD1. The V and J ends lost 0 bases and 3 bases, in that order; junction bases with no gene match: 10. This CDR3 has 17 amino acids. The germline V gene encodes CDR1 SEHNR and CDR2 FQNEAQ (reference sequence). CDR3 DNA: TGTGCCAGCAGCTTAGCGCTAATACGGGACAGCCACTATGGCTACACCTTC. Translation gives CASSLALIRDSHYGYTF.

The chain employs TRBV27 and TRBJ2-3; TRBD2 matches at 7 bases. Trimming cost V 5 bases and J 0 bases; bases outside gene matches: 8. Per the germline V gene, CDR1 is MNHEY and CDR2 is SMNVEV (reference sequence). This CDR3 contains 16 residues. The CDR3 region is CASSPRVSGSTDTQYF. The CDR3 coding sequence is TGTGCCAGCAGTCCTAGAGTTAGCGGGAGCACAGATACGCAGTATTTT.

CDR3 in DNA: TGTGCCAGCAGCTTAGCAGGGCTTCGGTCCGAAAAACTGTTTTTT. Amino acid sequence: CASSLAGLRSEKLFF. The chain uses TRBV7-9 and TRBJ1-4; D is undetermined. Trimming took 0 bases from V and 8 from J, leaving 13 bases between them. The CDR3 loop spans 15 amino acids. Germline-derived CDR1 and CDR2 are SEHNR and FQNEAQ (reference sequence). The whole variable domain, filled in from reference TRBV7-9 and TRBJ1-4, reads DTGVSQNPRHKITKRGQNVTFRCDPISEHNRLYWYRQTLGQGPEFLTYFQNEAQLEKSRLLSDRFSAERPKGSFSTLEIQRTEQGDSAMYLCASSLAGLRSEKLFFGSGTQLSVL.

This clone was observed once. The chain couples TRBV5-1 to TRBJ2-3; D may be TRBD2 (5 bases). CDR1 is SGHRS, CDR2 YFSETQ, per germline. The CDR3 is 15 amino acids. V was pared by 4 bases and J by 2 bases, with 14 bases between. CDR3 DNA sequence: TGCGCCAGCAGCCCTGGACTCGACTTCACAGATACGCAGTATTTT. Residues: CASSPGLDFTDTQYF. The variable domain in full, with the rest retrieved from reference TRBV5-1 and TRBJ2-3, is KAGVTQTPRYLIKTRGQQVTLSCSPISGHRSVSWYQQTPGQGLQFLFEYFSETQRNKGNFPGRFSGRQFSNSRSEMNVSTLELGDSALYLCASSPGLDFTDTQYFGPGTRLTVL.

The rearrangement links TRBV4-2 to TRBJ2-5; no clear D. Trimming shortened V by 1 base and J by 1 base, and 10 bases separated the two germline ends. CDR1 is LGHNA and CDR2 is YNFKEQ in the germline V gene. CDR3 length: 15 amino acids. The CDR3 loop is CASSQAPSVQETQYF. CDR3 sequence (DNA): TGTGCCAGCAGCCAAGCCCCCAGTGTCCAAGAGACCCAGTACTTC.

The V call is TRBV27, the J call TRBJ1-2; 7 positions match TRBD1. V was clipped by 3 bases and J by 7 bases; unmatched bases: 11. Germline CDR1 reads MNHEY; CDR2 reads SMNVEV (reference sequence). The CDR3 consists of 15 residues. CDR3 coding DNA: TGTGCCAGCAGTTTGACCCTCGGGACAGTGGGTGGCTACACCTTC. This sequence encodes CASSLTLGTVGGYTF.

The chain joins TRBV4-3 to TRBJ2-7, with a weak D call TRBD2 (6 bases). The V gene's germline CDR1 is LGHNA and CDR2 YSLEER. The V end was cut by 4 bases, the J end by 5 bases, with 18 bases between. This CDR3 has 15 residues. The CDR3 region is CASSRRGPGVDEQYF. CDR3 coding DNA: TGCGCCAGCAGCCGGCGGGGACCTGGGGTAGACGAGCAGTACTTC.

V usage is TRBV27 and J usage is TRBJ2-2; D gene uncertain. This CDR3 spans 12 amino acids. The V end was cut by 6 bases, the J end by 3 bases, with 5 bases between. CDR1 MNHEY and CDR2 SMNVEV come from the germline V gene (reference sequence). The CDR3 reads CASSFYTGELFF. CDR3 DNA sequence: TGTGCCAGCAGCTTTTACACCGGGGAGCTGTTTTTT.

V and J are TRBV7-3 and TRBJ2-1; no reliable D call. This CDR3 region has 17 residues. Trimming shortened V by 2 bases and J by 3 bases, and 17 bases separated the two germline ends. CDR1 and CDR2 (germline): SGHTA, FQGTGA. CDR3 region: CASSLSGGRPYYNEQFF. The CDR3 DNA follows: TGTGCCAGCAGCTTATCAGGCGGCAGGCCTTACTACAATGAGCAGTTCTTC.

The genes are TRBV19 and TRBJ1-3, with D perhaps matching TRBD1 (5 bases). The CDR3 is 16 amino acids. The V gene's germline CDR1 is LNHDA and CDR2 SQIVND (reference sequence). V lost 4 bases, J lost 0 bases, and 13 bases lay in between. The CDR3 sequence is CASSTGTAPSGNTIYF. The DNA for the CDR3 is TGTGCCAGTAGTACAGGGACGGCCCCCTCTGGAAACACCATATATTTT. Drawing the rest from reference TRBV19 and TRBJ1-3, the complete variable domain is DGGITQSPKYLFRKEGQNVTLSCEQNLNHDAMYWYRQDPGQGLRLIYYSQIVNDFQKGDIAEGYSVSREKKESFPLTVTSAQKNPTAFYLCASSTGTAPSGNTIYFGEGSWLTVV.

The V call is TRBV6-1, the J call TRBJ2-3; D might be TRBD2 (6 bases). This CDR3 spans 14 amino acids. Germline V gives CDR1 MNHNS, CDR2 SASEGT. Trimming removed 8 bases from V and 0 bases from J, with 12 bases in between. CDR3 in amino acids: CASRGAFSTDTQYF. CDR3 nucleotide sequence: TGTGCCAGCCGCGGGGCGTTTAGCACAGATACGCAGTATTTT.